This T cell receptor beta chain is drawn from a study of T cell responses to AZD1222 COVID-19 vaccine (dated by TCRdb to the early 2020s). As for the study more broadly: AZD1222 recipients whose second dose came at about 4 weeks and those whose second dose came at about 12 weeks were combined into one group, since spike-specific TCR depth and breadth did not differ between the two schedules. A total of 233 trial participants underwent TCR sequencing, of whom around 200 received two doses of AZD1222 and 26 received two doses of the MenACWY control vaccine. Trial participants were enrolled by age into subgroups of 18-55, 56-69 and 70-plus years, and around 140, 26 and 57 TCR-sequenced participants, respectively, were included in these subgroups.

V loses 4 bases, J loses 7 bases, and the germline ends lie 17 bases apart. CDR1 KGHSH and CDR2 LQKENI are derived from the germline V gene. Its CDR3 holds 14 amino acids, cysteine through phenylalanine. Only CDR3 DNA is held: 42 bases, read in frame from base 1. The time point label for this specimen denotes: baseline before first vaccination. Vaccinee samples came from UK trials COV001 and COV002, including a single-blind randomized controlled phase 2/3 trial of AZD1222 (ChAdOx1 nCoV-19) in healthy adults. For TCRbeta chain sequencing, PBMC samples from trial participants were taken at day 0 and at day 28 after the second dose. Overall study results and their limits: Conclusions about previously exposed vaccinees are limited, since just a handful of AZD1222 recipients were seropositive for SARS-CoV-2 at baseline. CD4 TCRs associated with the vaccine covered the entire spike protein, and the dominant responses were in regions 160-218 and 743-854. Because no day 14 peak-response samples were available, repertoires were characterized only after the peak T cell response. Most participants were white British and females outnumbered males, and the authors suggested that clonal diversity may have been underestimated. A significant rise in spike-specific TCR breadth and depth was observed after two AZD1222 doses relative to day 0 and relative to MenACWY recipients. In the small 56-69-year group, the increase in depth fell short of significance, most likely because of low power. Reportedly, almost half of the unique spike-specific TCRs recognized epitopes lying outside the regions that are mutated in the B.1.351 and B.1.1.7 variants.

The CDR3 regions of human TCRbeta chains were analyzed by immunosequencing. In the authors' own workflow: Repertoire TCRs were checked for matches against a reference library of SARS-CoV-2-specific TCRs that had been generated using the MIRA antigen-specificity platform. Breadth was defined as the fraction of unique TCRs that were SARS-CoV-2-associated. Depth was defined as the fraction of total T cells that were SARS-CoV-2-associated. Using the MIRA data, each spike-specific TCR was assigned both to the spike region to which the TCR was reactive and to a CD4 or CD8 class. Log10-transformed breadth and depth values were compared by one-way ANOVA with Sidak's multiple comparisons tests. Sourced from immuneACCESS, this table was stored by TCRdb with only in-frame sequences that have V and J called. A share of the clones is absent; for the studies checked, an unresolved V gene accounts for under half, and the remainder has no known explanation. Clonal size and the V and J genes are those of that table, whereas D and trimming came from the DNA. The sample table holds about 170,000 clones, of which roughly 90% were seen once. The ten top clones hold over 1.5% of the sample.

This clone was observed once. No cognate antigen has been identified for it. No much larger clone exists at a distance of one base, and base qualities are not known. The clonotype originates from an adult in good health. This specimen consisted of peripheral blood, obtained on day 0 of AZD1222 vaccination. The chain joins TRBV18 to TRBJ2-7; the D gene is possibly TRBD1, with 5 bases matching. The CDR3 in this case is CASSHRTPPGEQYF. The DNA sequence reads TGTGCCAGCTCACACAGGACACCTCCGGGTGAGCAGTACTTC.